This entry lists 9 T cell receptor beta chains sequenced from one sample in a study of T-cell memory formation after mild COVID-19. TCRdb recomputed calls from the 5' RACE reads with MiXCR, one row per CDR3 protein. The sample holds 150,000 to 200,000 distinct CDR3 sequences, 20% to 25% seen once. The sequenced sample consisted of PBMCs or a T cell subset sorted from them (not recorded which). Receptors were obtained from an adult woman who had mild COVID-19 (a few samples of this study predate the infection). Cell type and time point are not known.

The genes are TRBV30 and TRBJ2-1; D is possibly TRBD1 (5 bases). V dropped 5 bases and J dropped 7 bases, with 15 bases sitting between them. Germline V CDR1 and CDR2: GTSNPN, SVGIG (reference sequence). The CDR3 totals 13 residues. The CDR3 bases are TGTGCCTGGGCGAGCGACCAGGGAAATGAGCAGTTCTTC. It yields the protein CAWASDQGNEQFF. The whole variable domain, remainder taken from reference TRBV30 and TRBJ2-1, is SQTIHQWPATLVQPVGSPLSLECTVEGTSNPNLYWYRQAAGRGLQLLFYSVGIGQISSEVPQNLSASRPQDRQFILSSKKLLLSDSGFYLCAWASDQGNEQFFGPGTRLTVL.

This clonotype was observed a handful of times. The chain links TRBV9 to TRBJ2-3; 8 positions match TRBD2. V trimming: 0 bases; J trimming: 2 bases; junction bases outside the gene matches: 8. CDR1 is SGDLS, CDR2 YYNGEE, per germline. The CDR3 sequence is 17 residues long. CDR3 in amino acids: CASSVATGAGATDTQYF. The CDR3 nucleotides read TGTGCCAGCAGCGTAGCTACGGGAGCGGGGGCCACAGATACGCAGTATTTT.

This clonotype was detected only a few times. The CDR3 region is CASSFDSGANVLTF. CDR3 coding DNA: TGTGCCAGCAGCTTCGACTCTGGGGCCAACGTCCTGACTTTC. The genes are TRBV7-8 and TRBJ2-6; the D is unclear. This CDR3 has 14 amino acids. CDR1 and CDR2 (germline): SGHVS, FQNEAQ. V lost 3 bases and J lost 0, with 3 bases in between.

The sample holds a few counts of this clonotype. V and J are TRBV10-3 and TRBJ2-7; TRBD1 or TRBD2 may be the D gene (6 bases each). The germline CDR1 and CDR2 sequences are ENHRY and SYGVKD. This CDR3 region has 13 residues. V was shortened by 11 bases and J by 2 bases, with 16 bases between the two germline ends. The CDR3 DNA reads as TGTGCCGGTCTGGGGGGCGAGACCTACGAGCAGTACTTC. Translation gives CAGLGGETYEQYF.

The chain has TRBV14 and TRBJ2-3; the match to TRBD2 covers 7 bases. The CDR3 has 15 residues. CDR1 is SGHDN, CDR2 FVKESK, per germline. Unmatched junction bases numbered 8, after V lost 8 bases and J lost 0 bases. The CDR3 spells CASASLAASTDTQYF. The CDR3 DNA follows: TGTGCCAGCGCCTCGCTAGCGGCTAGCACAGATACGCAGTATTTT. Based on the CDR3 plus reference TRBV14 and TRBJ2-3, the full variable domain is EAGVTQFPSHSVIEKGQTVTLRCDPISGHDNLYWYRRVMGKEIKFLLHFVKESKQDESGMPNNRFLAERTGGTYSTLKVQPAELEDSGVYFCASASLAASTDTQYFGPGTRLTVL.

This rearrangement joins TRBV15 to TRBJ2-7, with 8 bases identical to TRBD2. V lost 4 bases and J lost 2; bases outside the gene matches: 13. CDR1 and CDR2 from the germline V gene are LNHNV and YYDKDF (reference sequence). The CDR3 is made up of 17 amino acids. The CDR3 here is CATSKTRGRGVTYEQYF. The DNA for the CDR3 is TGTGCCACCAGCAAGACTCGCGGGCGGGGGGTGACCTACGAGCAGTACTTC.

V gene TRBV6-5 combines with J gene TRBJ2-7; 7 bases align to TRBD1. The J segment lost 2 bases and the V segment lost 2 bases, leaving 3 bases of the junction unmatched. Germline CDR1 is MNHEY and CDR2 is SVGAGI. This CDR3 has 14 residues. The chain's CDR3 is CASSYEGTAYEQYF. For the CDR3, the DNA is TGTGCCAGCAGTTACGAGGGGACAGCCTACGAGCAGTACTTC.

The chain combines TRBV29-1 with TRBJ2-1; D is unclear. V was pared by 3 bases and J by 10 bases, with 10 bases between. The CDR3 spans 11 residues. The germline V gene encodes CDR1 SQVTM and CDR2 ANQGSEA. CDR3: CSVEFLPEQFF. For the CDR3, the DNA is TGCAGCGTTGAGTTTTTGCCCGAGCAGTTCTTC.

The V call is TRBV12-3 or TRBV12-4, the J call TRBJ2-1; 9 bases agree with TRBD2. With 5 bases clipped from V and 6 bases from J, the junction kept 8 bases outside the gene matches. This CDR3 has 15 amino acids. The CDR3 coding sequence is TGTGCCAGCAGTCCTAGCGGGGTTCGGGGCAATGAGCAGTTCTTC. Translated: CASSPSGVRGNEQFF.